The clone carrying this T cell receptor beta chain occurred many times. This record comes from a study of T cells in Graves' hyperthyroidism and ophthalmopathy. RNA transcripts provided the source from which TCR beta CDR3 regions were amplified. Initially, a first-round RT-PCR of the TCR CDR3 employed the HTBI primer set. One entry per CDR3 protein, called by TCRdb with MiXCR from the multiplex PCR reads. The sample includes approximately 610,000 distinct CDR3 sequences, roughly 14% of them seen just once. Germline V gene data show CDR1 as MDHEN and CDR2 as SYDVKM. CDR3 length: 15 amino acids. Between the trimmed V and J ends, which lost 0 bases and 0 bases, there was a span of 9 bases.

The material sequenced was blood. The chain links TRBV28 to TRBJ2-7, with D unresolved. This clonotype was obtained from a woman aged 40 to 50 with Graves' ophthalmopathy. The CDR3 spells CASSLWGKDSYEQYF. The CDR3 DNA is TGTGCCAGCAGTTTATGGGGGAAGGACTCCTACGAGCAGTACTTC.